The source of this TCR beta chain is a study of breast tumors, draining lymph nodes, adjacent tissues. Overall study results and limits: Compared with lymph nodes, tumors were less diverse; compared with nontumor tissue, more. Data only fit, rather than demonstrated, lymph node origin of most tumor T cells. The data were judged consistent with most tumor T cells coming from lymph node and expanding in tumor.

TCRdb re-analysed the multiplex PCR reads in MiXCR, keeping a single row per CDR3 protein. The sample consists of 200,000 or so distinct CDR3 sequences, around a third of them appearing once. Breast cancer patients provided tissue from their axillary draining lymph nodes. This clonotype was counted many times. Its antigen is unidentified. This receptor was obtained from a female donor with breast cancer. Some clones in this sample may be carry-over from other donors' samples. Sequenced input: axillary lymph node tissue.

The CDR3 here is CSARDGRAYGYTF. In DNA form, the CDR3 reads TGCAGTGCTAGAGATGGAAGGGCCTATGGCTACACCTTC. The chain couples TRBV20-1 to TRBJ1-2; D remains unclear. Looked up from germline, CDR1 is DFQATT and CDR2 is SNEGSKA (reference sequence). The CDR3 has 13 residues. V lost 0 bases and J lost 4, with 9 bases in between.